One and the same sample provided the 16 T cell receptor beta chains below, sequenced in a study of beta chain features in type 1 diabetes. Investigators reverse transcribed all isolated RNA, so they sequenced expressed TCRB transcripts. Using immunoSEQ multiplex PCR, the repertoire was profiled, and TCRdb retains in-frame clones only, with some absent. The sample includes under 900,000 clones, roughly a sixth seen only once; the top ten take 0.02% to 0.03%. The sequenced sample consisted of naive CD4+ T cells from blood. The receptors were gathered from a young woman in good health.

The chain is built from TRBV7-2 and TRBJ2-3; TRBD2 matches at 15 bases. Germline V gives CDR1 SGHTA, CDR2 FQGNSA. This CDR3 has 20 amino acids. V lost 0 bases and J lost 2; bases outside the gene matches: 9. The CDR3 region is CASSLALTGTSGRITDTQYF. The CDR3 DNA sequence: TGTGCCAGCAGCTTAGCTCTAACGGGGACTAGCGGGAGGATCACAGATACGCAGTATTTT. The full variable domain, its missing parts supplied by reference TRBV7-2 and TRBJ2-3, is GAGVSQSPSNKVTEKGKDVELRCDPISGHTALYWYRQSLGQGLEFLIYFQGNSAPDKSGLPSDRFSAERTGGSVSTLTIQRTQQEDSAVYLCASSLALTGTSGRITDTQYFGPGTRLTVL.

This clone was seen a handful of times. The genes are TRBV28 and TRBJ1-1; D is unresolved. Germline lookup yields CDR1 MDHEN and CDR2 SYDVKM. Trimming removed 5 bases at V and 12 bases at J, with 10 bases between. The length of the CDR3 is 10 residues. CDR3 DNA sequence: TGTGCCAGCAGTACCCGGGAGCCTTTCTTT. It encodes CASSTREPFF.

This clone has only a few counts. J is TRBJ1-2 and V is TRBV2; no clear D gene. The V and J ends lost 4 bases and 5 bases respectively, with 11 bases between them. CDR1 is SNHLY and CDR2 is FYNNEI in the germline V gene. CDR3 length: 13 residues. The CDR3 DNA sequence: TGTGCCAGCAGTGCCGACGGAACGTATGGCTACACCTTC. This sequence encodes CASSADGTYGYTF.

This clone was seen only a few times. The chain carries TRBV18 and TRBJ2-1; D is unresolved. The CDR3 consists of 16 residues. Germline assignment: CDR1 KGHSH and CDR2 LQKENI. The germline V and J ends were trimmed by 2 bases and 4 bases, with 15 bases remaining between them. The CDR3 here is CASSPSSLGSYNEQFF. DNA of the CDR3: TGTGCCAGCTCACCATCGTCTCTCGGGTCGTACAATGAGCAGTTCTTC.

V gene TRBV27 combines with J gene TRBJ2-3; the match to TRBD2 covers 15 bases. V was clipped by 4 bases and J by 4 bases; unmatched bases: 0. The germline CDR1 and CDR2 sequences are MNHEY and SMNVEV (reference sequence). There are 15 residues in the CDR3. CDR3 sequence (DNA): TGTGCCAGCAGTTGGACTAGCGGGAGGGCAGATACGCAGTATTTT. Protein sequence: CASSWTSGRADTQYF.

V gene TRBV10-3 combines with J gene TRBJ1-5, with D unresolved. Germline CDR1 and CDR2: ENHRY and SYGVKD. CDR3 length equals 13 residues. The V end was cut by 0 bases, the J end by 7 bases, with 7 bases between. The CDR3 here is CAISESNSQPQHF. In DNA form, the CDR3 reads TGTGCCATCAGTGAGTCAAATTCCCAGCCCCAGCATTTT.

V is TRBV5-4 and J is TRBJ2-1, with D tentatively TRBD1 (6 bases). The germline CDR1 and CDR2 sequences are SGHNT and YYREEE (reference sequence). Trimming took off 0 bases at V and 4 bases at J, with 8 bases between the two ends. The CDR3 is made up of 14 amino acids. The CDR3 is CASSLAQGYNEQFF. Here the CDR3 DNA reads TGTGCCAGCAGCTTGGCACAGGGTTACAATGAGCAGTTCTTC.

This clone was seen only a few times. The chain is built from TRBV6-5 and TRBJ1-1, with 8 bases lining up with TRBD1. V lost 5 bases to trimming and J lost 4 bases; unmatched junction nucleotides: 0. CDR3 size: 12 residues. Germline CDR1 and CDR2: MNHEY and SVGAGI. The DNA for the CDR3 is TGTGCCAGCAGTACAGGGGGCACTGAAGCTTTCTTT. Translating it yields CASSTGGTEAFF.

This clone was observed a handful of times. The rearrangement joins TRBV7-8 to TRBJ2-3; D may be TRBD2 (6 bases). The CDR3 runs 16 residues. The V and J ends lost 5 bases and 5 bases respectively, with 20 bases between them. In germline, CDR1 is SGHVS, CDR2 FQNEAQ. The CDR3: CASSPEGRPRGDTQYF. For the CDR3, the DNA is TGTGCCAGCAGCCCTGAGGGGAGGCCGAGAGGAGATACGCAGTATTTT.

The chain recombines TRBV19 with TRBJ2-2; maybe TRBD2 (6 bases). Germline CDR1 reads LNHDA; CDR2 reads SQIVND (reference sequence). The CDR3 loop spans 14 amino acids. V lost 1 base, J lost 4 bases, and 7 bases lay in between. CDR3 DNA: TGTGCCAGTAGTATAGCGGGAGTCACCGGGGAGCTGTTTTTT. It specifies CASSIAGVTGELFF.

V gene TRBV19 combines with J gene TRBJ2-1, with 13 bases fitting TRBD2. CDR1 and CDR2 (germline): LNHDA, SQIVND (reference sequence). With V trimmed by 6 bases and J by 8 bases, 10 bases remained unmatched. This CDR3 contains 16 residues. In DNA form, the CDR3 reads TGTGCCAGTAGGAACGGGGGGACTAGCGGGAACTATGAGCAGTTCTTC. Translation gives CASRNGGTSGNYEQFF. Supplemented by reference TRBV19 and TRBJ2-1, the full variable domain reads DGGITQSPKYLFRKEGQNVTLSCEQNLNHDAMYWYRQDPGQGLRLIYYSQIVNDFQKGDIAEGYSVSREKKESFPLTVTSAQKNPTAFYLCASRNGGTSGNYEQFFGPGTRLTVL.

The chain employs TRBV5-4 and TRBJ2-2; 7 positions match TRBD1. The V gene's germline CDR1 is SGHNT and CDR2 YYREEE (reference sequence). The CDR3 sequence is 14 residues long. V shed 2 bases and J 6 bases; nucleotides not matched to a gene: 4. CDR3 DNA sequence: TGTGCCAGCAGCTTTCGCCAGGGGGCCGGGGAGCTGTTTTTT. It translates to CASSFRQGAGELFF.

This clone was seen a few times. V usage is TRBV11-2 and J usage is TRBJ1-4, with D perhaps matching TRBD1 (6 bases). Looked up from germline, CDR1 is SGHAT and CDR2 is FQNNGV. V gave up 3 bases and J gave up 8 bases, with 16 bases separating them. The CDR3 covers 15 residues. The CDR3 here is CASSFRQALPEKLFF. For the CDR3, the DNA is TGTGCCAGCAGCTTTCGACAGGCGTTACCCGAAAAACTGTTTTTT.

This sequence joins TRBV18 and TRBJ2-5; 10 nucleotides match TRBD1. Germline V gene sequence: CDR1 KGHSH, CDR2 LQKENI. CDR3 length equals 17 residues. The ends lost 3 bases at V and 5 bases at J; junction bases unmatched: 12. The CDR3 DNA is TGTGCCAGCTCACCTGTTGTCGGGACAGGGGTTACGGAGACCCAGTACTTC. Amino acid sequence: CASSPVVGTGVTETQYF.

This clone was recorded a few times. V usage is TRBV6-6 and J usage is TRBJ1-2; no definite D call. This CDR3 spans 13 amino acids. The ends were cut back, 5 bases at V and 2 bases at J, with 9 bases in the middle. The V gene's germline CDR1 is MNHNY and CDR2 SVGAGI (reference sequence). Written as DNA, the CDR3 is TGTGCCAGCAGTCCAACAGACAACTATGGCTACACCTTC. Its protein is CASSPTDNYGYTF.

The rearrangement links TRBV4-2 to TRBJ2-3, with 8 bases fitting TRBD2. The CDR3 is 12 residues long. Germline CDR1 is LGHNA and CDR2 is YNFKEQ. V lost 5 bases to trimming and J lost 14 bases; unmatched junction nucleotides: 9. CDR3 sequence (DNA): TGTGCCAGCAGCTCCACTAGCGGAAGTAGGTATTTT. This sequence encodes CASSSTSGSRYF.